This T cell receptor (beta chain) was identified in a study of lung T cells in sarcoidosis with Löfgren's syndrome. Across the study: Bronchoalveolar lavage fluid in sarcoidosis accumulates CD4+ T cells.

General study findings and limits: Versus controls, Löfgren's syndrome patients reportedly showed TRAV12-1 and TRBV2 as most expanded. Shared TRAV12-1 and TRBV2 CDR3 motifs were reported across several patients.

TCRdb called the reads again in MiXCR, with one record for every CDR3 protein. The sample lists roughly 63,000 distinct CDR3 sequences, around 21% occurring once. This clonotype was detected many times. Its antigen is unknown. The CDR3 totals 12 residues. V was shortened by 4 bases and J by 4 bases, with 7 bases between the two germline ends. Germline assignment: CDR1 MGHDK and CDR2 SYGVNS. Sequencing was done on a sample of CD4+ T cells from PBMCs. V and J are TRBV25-1 and TRBJ1-2; D is uncertain. This TCR was sampled from a human donor with sarcoidosis (Löfgren's syndrome or another form), or a control subject (not recorded which). This chain's CDR3 is CASSGDFYGYTF. CDR3 in DNA: TGTGCCAGCAGTGGAGATTTCTATGGCTACACCTTC.